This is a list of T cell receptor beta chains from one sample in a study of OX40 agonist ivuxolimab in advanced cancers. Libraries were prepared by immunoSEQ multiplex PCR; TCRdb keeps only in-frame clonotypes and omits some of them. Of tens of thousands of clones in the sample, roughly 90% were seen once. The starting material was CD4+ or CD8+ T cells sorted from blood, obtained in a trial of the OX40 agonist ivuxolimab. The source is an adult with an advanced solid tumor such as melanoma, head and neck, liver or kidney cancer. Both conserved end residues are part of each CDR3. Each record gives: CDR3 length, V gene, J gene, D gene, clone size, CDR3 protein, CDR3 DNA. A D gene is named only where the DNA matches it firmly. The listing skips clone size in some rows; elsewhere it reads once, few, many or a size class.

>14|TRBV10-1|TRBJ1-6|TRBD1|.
CASSEGQGNSPLHF
TGCGCCAGCAGTGAAGGACAGGGGAATTCACCCCTCCACTTT
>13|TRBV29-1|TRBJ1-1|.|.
CSVDGGSKNEAFF
TGCAGCGTTGATGGGGGCAGTAAGAATGAAGCTTTCTTT
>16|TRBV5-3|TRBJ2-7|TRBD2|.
CARSLGLAGGHYEQYF
TGTGCCAGAAGCTTGGGTCTAGCGGGAGGACATTACGAGCAGTACTTC
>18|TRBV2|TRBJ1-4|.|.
CASREMPTRGPGNEKLFF
TGTGCCAGCAGGGAGATGCCAACCCGGGGGCCGGGTAATGAAAAACTGTTTTTT
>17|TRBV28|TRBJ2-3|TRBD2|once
CASSPLGLAGITDTQYF
TGTGCCAGCAGTCCCCTGGGACTAGCGGGGATCACAGATACGCAGTATTTT
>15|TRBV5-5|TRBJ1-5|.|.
CASSLDRYSNQPQHF
TGTGCCAGCAGCTTGGACAGATATAGCAATCAGCCCCAGCATTTT
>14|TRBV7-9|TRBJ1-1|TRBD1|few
CASSSGGGNTEAFF
TGTGCCAGCAGCTCAGGGGGCGGGAACACTGAAGCTTTCTTT
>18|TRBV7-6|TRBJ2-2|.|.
CASSFNKGDGANTGELFF
TGTGCCAGCAGCTTCAATAAGGGGGACGGCGCGAACACCGGGGAGCTGTTTTTT
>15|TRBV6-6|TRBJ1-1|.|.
CASSPYSGFETEAFF
TGTGCCAGCAGTCCGTACAGTGGGTTCGAGACTGAAGCTTTCTTT
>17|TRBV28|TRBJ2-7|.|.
CASSLRFQGSGPYEQYF
TGTGCCAGCAGTTTGCGATTCCAGGGGTCCGGCCCCTACGAGCAGTACTTC
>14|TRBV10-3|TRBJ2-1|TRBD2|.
CATLAGALGNEQFF
TGTGCCACCCTAGCGGGGGCCCTTGGTAATGAGCAGTTCTTC
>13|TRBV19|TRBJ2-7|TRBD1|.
CASSVGQDYEQYF
TGTGCCAGTAGTGTCGGACAGGACTACGAGCAGTACTTC
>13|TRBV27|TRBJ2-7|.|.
CASSLGAGYEQYF
TGTGCCAGCTCCCTGGGGGCAGGGTACGAGCAGTACTTC
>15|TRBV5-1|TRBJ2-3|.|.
CASSLVGDHTDTQYF
TGCGCCAGCAGCTTGGTCGGGGACCACACAGATACGCAGTATTTT
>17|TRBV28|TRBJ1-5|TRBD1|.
CASSSGQGAYSNQPQHF
TGTGCCAGCAGTTCGGGACAGGGGGCCTATAGCAATCAGCCCCAGCATTTT
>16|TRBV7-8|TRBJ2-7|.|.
CASSQKGRVGPYEQYF
TGTGCCAGCAGCCAAAAGGGTAGGGTGGGTCCCTACGAGCAGTACTTC
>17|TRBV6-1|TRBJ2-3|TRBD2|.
CASSDGLAGPSTDTQYF
TGTGCCAGCAGTGACGGACTAGCGGGGCCCAGCACAGATACGCAGTATTTT
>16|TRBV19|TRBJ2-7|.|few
CASSIDPVRVTDEQYF
TGTGCCAGTAGTATAGATCCGGTCAGGGTCACGGACGAGCAGTACTTC
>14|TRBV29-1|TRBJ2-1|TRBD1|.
CSVSGTGVYNEQFF
TGCAGCGTTTCCGGGACAGGGGTCTACAATGAGCAGTTCTTC
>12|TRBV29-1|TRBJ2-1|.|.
CSVQTGYNEQFF
TGCAGCGTGCAAACGGGGTACAATGAGCAGTTCTTC
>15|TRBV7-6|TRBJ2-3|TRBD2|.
CASSFSGGPSDTQYF
TGTGCCAGCAGCTTCTCGGGAGGGCCGTCGGATACGCAGTATTTT
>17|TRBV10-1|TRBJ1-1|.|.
CASSEWTEPYMNTEAFF
TGCGCCAGCAGTGAATGGACCGAACCCTACATGAACACTGAAGCTTTCTTT
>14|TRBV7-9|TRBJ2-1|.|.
CASSPTSSYNEQFF
TGTGCCAGCAGCCCTACCTCTTCCTACAATGAGCAGTTCTTC
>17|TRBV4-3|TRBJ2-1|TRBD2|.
CASSQDATSALYNEQFF
TGCGCCAGCAGCCAAGATGCGACTAGCGCCCTCTACAATGAGCAGTTCTTC
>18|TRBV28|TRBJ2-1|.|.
CASTLSGTDLSSYNEQFF
TGTGCCAGCACCCTAAGCGGAACCGACCTAAGCTCCTACAATGAGCAGTTCTTC
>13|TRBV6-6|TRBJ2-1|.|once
CASSYSVYNEQFF
TGTGCCAGCAGTTACTCCGTGTACAATGAGCAGTTCTTC
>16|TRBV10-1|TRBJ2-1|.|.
CASSASMPGAYNEQFF
TGCGCCAGCAGCGCCTCGATGCCGGGGGCGTACAATGAGCAGTTCTTC
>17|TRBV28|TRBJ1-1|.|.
CASSPPPLYELNTEAFF
TGTGCCAGCAGTCCGCCGCCGCTATACGAGCTGAACACTGAAGCTTTCTTT
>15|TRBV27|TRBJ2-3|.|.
CASSSGQGSAGTQYF
TGTGCCAGCAGTTCCGGTCAGGGATCGGCGGGTACGCAGTATTTT
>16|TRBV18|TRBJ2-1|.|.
CASSPPERGANERQFF
TGTGCCAGCTCACCACCGGAGAGAGGTGCCAATGAGCGGCAGTTCTTC
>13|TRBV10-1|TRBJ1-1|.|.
CASSEGQNTEAFF
TGCGCCAGCAGTGAGGGACAAAACACTGAAGCTTTCTTT
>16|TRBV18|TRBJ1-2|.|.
CASSSSGLGGAHGYTF
TGTGCCAGCTCATCATCGGGCCTTGGGGGGGCCCATGGCTACACCTTC
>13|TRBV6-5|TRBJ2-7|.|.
CASSYGAVYEQYF
TGTGCCAGCAGTTACGGGGCAGTCTACGAGCAGTACTTC
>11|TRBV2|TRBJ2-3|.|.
CASSPLLEQYF
TGTGCCAGCAGTCCTCTACTGGAGCAGTATTTT
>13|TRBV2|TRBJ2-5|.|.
CASSEVPKETQYF
TGTGCCAGCAGTGAAGTCCCGAAGGAGACCCAGTACTTC
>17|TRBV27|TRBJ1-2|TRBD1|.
CASSLSGQGQPNYGYTF
TGTGCCAGCAGTTTATCGGGACAGGGACAGCCTAACTATGGCTACACCTTC
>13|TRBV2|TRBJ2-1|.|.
CASSERVSNEQFF
TGTGCCAGCAGTGAACGGGTCTCCAATGAGCAGTTCTTC
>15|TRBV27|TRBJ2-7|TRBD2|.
CASSSPGGPVWEQYF
TGTGCCAGCAGTTCCCCGGGAGGGCCTGTTTGGGAGCAGTACTTC
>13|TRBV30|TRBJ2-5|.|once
CAWRNAQGRAQYF
TGTGCCTGGAGGAACGCACAGGGCCGGGCCCAGTACTTC
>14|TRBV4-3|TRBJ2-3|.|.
CASSRSEGTDTQYF
TGCGCCAGCAGCCGTAGCGAGGGCACAGATACGCAGTATTTT
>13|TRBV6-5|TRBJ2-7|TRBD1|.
CASSARQGLEQYF
TGTGCCAGCAGCGCGAGACAGGGTCTCGAGCAGTACTTC
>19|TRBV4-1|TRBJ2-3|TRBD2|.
CASSQDQLSSGAYTDTQYF
TGCGCCAGCAGCCAAGATCAGCTGTCCAGCGGGGCTTACACAGATACGCAGTATTTT
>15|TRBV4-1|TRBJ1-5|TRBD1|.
CASSQVQGANQPQHF
TGCGCCAGCAGCCAAGTACAGGGGGCCAATCAGCCCCAGCATTTT
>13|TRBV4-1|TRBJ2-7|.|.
CASSQGQPYEQYF
TGCGCCAGCAGCCAAGGACAGCCCTACGAGCAGTACTTC
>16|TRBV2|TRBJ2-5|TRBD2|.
CASTPAAGGLKETQYF
TGTGCCAGCACCCCTGCGGCGGGGGGGCTCAAAGAGACCCAGTACTTC
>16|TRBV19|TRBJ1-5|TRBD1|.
CASTGTGVYSNQPQHF
TGTGCCAGTACCGGGACAGGAGTTTATAGCAATCAGCCCCAGCATTTT
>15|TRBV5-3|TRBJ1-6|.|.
CARSSDRPYNSPLHF
TGTGCCAGAAGCTCCGACAGACCCTATAATTCACCCCTCCACTTT
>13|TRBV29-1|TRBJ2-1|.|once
CSVESEKNNEQFF
TGCAGCGTTGAAAGCGAGAAGAACAATGAGCAGTTCTTC
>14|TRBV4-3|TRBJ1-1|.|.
CASSQNGGASEAFF
TGCGCCAGCAGCCAGAATGGGGGGGCGAGTGAAGCTTTCTTT
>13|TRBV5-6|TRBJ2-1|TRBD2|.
CASSLAAGNEQFF
TGTGCCAGCAGCTTGGCAGCGGGGAATGAGCAGTTCTTC
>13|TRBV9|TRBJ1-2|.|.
CASSGSAYYGYTF
TGTGCCAGCAGCGGATCCGCATACTATGGCTACACCTTC
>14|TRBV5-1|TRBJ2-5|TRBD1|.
CASRTGTGQETQYF
TGCGCCAGCAGAACCGGGACAGGGCAAGAGACCCAGTACTTC
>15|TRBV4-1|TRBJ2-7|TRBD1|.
CASSHFTGTGYEQYF
TGCGCCAGCAGCCACTTCACCGGGACAGGTTACGAGCAGTACTTC